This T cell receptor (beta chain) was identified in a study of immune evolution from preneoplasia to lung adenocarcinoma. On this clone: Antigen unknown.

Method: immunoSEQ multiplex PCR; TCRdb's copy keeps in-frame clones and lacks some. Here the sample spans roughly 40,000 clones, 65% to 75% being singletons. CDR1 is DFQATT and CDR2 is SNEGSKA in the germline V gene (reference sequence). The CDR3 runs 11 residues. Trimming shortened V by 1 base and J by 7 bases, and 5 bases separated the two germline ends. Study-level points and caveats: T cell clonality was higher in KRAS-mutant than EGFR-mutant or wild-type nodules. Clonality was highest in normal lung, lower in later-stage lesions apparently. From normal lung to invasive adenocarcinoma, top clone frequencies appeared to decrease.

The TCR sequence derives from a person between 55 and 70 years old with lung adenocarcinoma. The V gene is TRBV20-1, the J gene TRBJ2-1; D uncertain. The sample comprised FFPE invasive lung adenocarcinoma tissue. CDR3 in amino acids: CSARGMNEQFF. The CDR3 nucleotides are TGCAGTGCTAGAGGGATGAATGAGCAGTTCTTC.